Listed here are 18 T cell receptor beta chains from one sample, sequenced in a study of T-cell memory formation after mild COVID-19 (TCRdb year 2021). Library preparation was by 5' RACE. TCRdb lists the instrument as Illumina NovaSeq 6000. In TCRdb, the public reads were trimmed at Q25 with fastp and aligned with MiXCR, with productive beta chains retained. Identical CDR3 proteins give one entry, which carries the most common genes and DNA. Counted in this sample were approximately 260,000 distinct CDR3 sequences; over 15% of them appeared once. The ten top clones hold 22% of the sample. The sample was PBMCs or a T cell subset sorted from them (not recorded which). Receptors originate from a young man who had mild COVID-19 (a few samples of this study predate the infection). The sample titles of this study are shuffled in the database, so cell type and time point are left out; the donor was told from shared clones.

This rearrangement joins TRBV5-4 to TRBJ2-5, with D tentatively TRBD1 (5 bases). Trimming removed 0 bases at V and 5 bases at J, with 11 bases between. The CDR3 length is 14 residues. Germline lookup yields CDR1 SGHNT and CDR2 YYREEE (reference sequence). The CDR3 here is CASSLEDILETQYF. CDR3 DNA: TGTGCCAGCAGCTTGGAGGACATCCTGGAGACCCAGTACTTC.

This clonotype was counted many times. V gene TRBV28 combines with J gene TRBJ2-2; the D is unclear. The germline V gene encodes CDR1 MDHEN and CDR2 SYDVKM. The CDR3 has 14 amino acids. V gave up 5 bases and J gave up 2 bases, with 9 bases separating them. For the CDR3, the DNA is TGTGCCAGCAGTCTGACCCATAACACCGGGGAGCTGTTTTTT. Residues: CASSLTHNTGELFF.

The chain employs TRBV7-2 and TRBJ1-5; D is unclear. This CDR3 is 15 amino acids long. Germline CDR1 and CDR2: SGHTA and FQGNSA. V shed 0 bases and J shed 6 bases, with 12 bases lying between them. This CDR3 reads CASSLAVNDGQPQHF. The CDR3 coding sequence is TGTGCCAGCAGCTTAGCTGTTAATGACGGTCAGCCCCAGCATTTT.

This clonotype appeared a few times. The chain employs TRBV12-3 or TRBV12-4 and TRBJ2-7; 7 bases agree with TRBD1. The CDR3 spans 13 residues. V shed 6 bases, J shed 4 bases, and the junction held 6 bases outside the gene matches. CDR3 bases: TGTGCCAGCAGCGGGGACAGTCCGTACGAGCAGTACTTC. Residues: CASSGDSPYEQYF.

The chain joins TRBV12-3 or TRBV12-4 to TRBJ2-3; perhaps TRBD2 as D (6 bases). With 6 bases removed from V and 3 bases from J, the gap between germline ends came to 13 bases. The CDR3 spans 14 residues. The CDR3 DNA reads as TGTGCCAGCAGCCCGACTGCGGGGACAGATACGCAGTATTTT. Translated: CASSPTAGTDTQYF.

This chain joins TRBV14 and TRBJ2-1; 8 positions match TRBD2. The trim removed 0 bases at V and 7 bases at J, leaving 5 bases unmatched. This CDR3 comprises 15 residues. CDR1 is SGHDN, CDR2 FVKESK, per germline. The CDR3 bases are TGTGCCAGCAGCCAAGAATCGGGGGGGGCAAATGAGCAGTTCTTC. It is translated as CASSQESGGANEQFF.

The chain carries TRBV4-3 and TRBJ2-3; D is unclear. Trimming took off 0 bases at V and 2 bases at J, with 6 bases between the two ends. Per germline, CDR1 LGHNA and CDR2 YSLEER. This CDR3 comprises 14 residues. The chain's CDR3 is CASSQDSVTDTQYF. CDR3 DNA: TGCGCCAGCAGCCAAGATTCAGTCACAGATACGCAGTATTTT.

This clonotype was counted a few times. The chain uses TRBV3-1 and TRBJ2-2; D remains unclear. With 4 bases removed from V and 7 bases from J, the gap between germline ends came to 10 bases. The CDR3 covers 13 residues. Germline V gene sequence: CDR1 LGHDT, CDR2 YNNKEL (reference sequence). The DNA for the CDR3 is TGTGCCAGCAGCCGCGGTGGGGACGGGGAGCTGTTTTTT. It codes for CASSRGGDGELFF.

This clonotype appeared many times. The chain carries TRBV28 and TRBJ2-3, with D possibly being TRBD1 (5 bases). Per germline, CDR1 MDHEN and CDR2 SYDVKM. This CDR3 is 14 amino acids long. Trimming cost V 6 bases and J 6 bases, with 16 bases left between them. This CDR3 is CASSMASGFDTQYF. CDR3 DNA sequence: TGTGCCAGCAGCATGGCTTCAGGGTTCGATACGCAGTATTTT. Looking up the rest from reference TRBV28 and TRBJ2-3 gives the full variable domain: DVKVTQSSRYLVKRTGEKVFLECVQDMDHENMFWYRQDPGLGLRLIYFSYDVKMKEKGDIPEGYSVSREKKERFSLILESASTNQTSMYLCASSMASGFDTQYFGPGTRLTVL.

This clonotype was detected a few times. V gene TRBV18 combines with J gene TRBJ2-1, with a tentative D call TRBD2 (5 bases). V dropped 3 bases and J dropped 8 bases, with 17 bases sitting between them. This CDR3 is built from 15 residues. CDR1 is KGHSH, CDR2 LQKENI, per germline. CDR3 coding DNA: TGTGCCAGCTCACCTCGGTCTCTGGGGAGTTATGAGCAGTTCTTC. Translated: CASSPRSLGSYEQFF.

V gene TRBV7-6 combines with J gene TRBJ2-2; possibly TRBD1 for D (6 bases). The germline gives CDR1 SGHVS, CDR2 FNYEAQ. The CDR3 runs 14 residues. Trimming left V 2 bases short and J 6 bases short, with 10 bases between. In DNA form, the CDR3 reads TGTGCCAGCAGCTTACAGGGGAGCGCCGGGGAGCTGTTTTTT. Its translation: CASSLQGSAGELFF. Filled out from reference TRBV7-6 and TRBJ2-2, the complete variable domain reads GAGVSQSPRYKVTKRGQDVALRCDPISGHVSLYWYRQALGQGPEFLTYFNYEAQQDKSGLPNDRFSAERPEGSISTLTIQRTEQRDSAMYRCASSLQGSAGELFFGEGSRLTVL.

This clonotype was recorded a few times. The chain uses TRBV19 and TRBJ1-1; weak D call: TRBD1 (5 bases). Trimming left V 6 bases short and J 8 bases short, with 13 bases between. This CDR3 is 12 amino acids long. CDR1 and CDR2 from the germline V gene are LNHDA and SQIVND (reference sequence). CDR3 sequence: CASRSGLAEAFF. The DNA for the CDR3 is TGTGCCAGTAGATCAGGGCTAGCCGAAGCTTTCTTT.

The CDR3, as DNA: TGTGCCAGCAGTGCCGGGACAGGGGACACCGGGGAGCTGTTTTTT. This encodes CASSAGTGDTGELFF. The genes are TRBV28 and TRBJ2-2, with TRBD1 identical over 10 bases. CDR3 length: 15 amino acids. J gave up 3 bases and V 5 bases, and 3 bases lay outside the gene matches. The germline V gene has CDR1 MDHEN and CDR2 SYDVKM.

This clonotype was counted only a few times. The gene calls are TRBV7-2 and TRBJ2-3; perhaps D is TRBD1 or TRBD2 (5 bases each). With 5 bases removed from V and 6 bases from J, the gap between germline ends came to 12 bases. The CDR3 is 13 amino acids. Germline V CDR1 and CDR2: SGHTA, FQGNSA. CDR3 in amino acids: CASSRLRDDTQYF. The DNA for the CDR3 is TGTGCCAGCAGCCGACTTCGGGACGATACGCAGTATTTT. The full variable domain, with the rest looked up from reference TRBV7-2 and TRBJ2-3, is GAGVSQSPSNKVTEKGKDVELRCDPISGHTALYWYRQSLGQGLEFLIYFQGNSAPDKSGLPSDRFSAERTGGSVSTLTIQRTQQEDSAVYLCASSRLRDDTQYFGPGTRLTVL.

The sample holds many counts of this clonotype. The chain employs TRBV4-1 and TRBJ1-5; 9 nucleotides agree with TRBD1. J was trimmed by 0 bases and V by 7 bases; bases with no gene match: 4. The CDR3 sequence is 15 residues long. CDR1 is MGHRA, CDR2 YSYEKL, per germline. The CDR3 here is CASTRTGDSNQPQHF. The CDR3 region has the DNA TGCGCCAGCACCAGGACAGGGGATAGCAATCAGCCCCAGCATTTT.

V is TRBV7-6 and J is TRBJ1-4; no clear D gene. The germline gives CDR1 SGHVS, CDR2 FNYEAQ. V was cut by 2 bases and J by 2 bases, with 12 bases left in between. This CDR3 has 16 residues. CDR3 coding DNA: TGTGCCAGCAGCTTATTAAGCCGAACTACTAATGAAAAACTGTTTTTT. This translates into CASSLLSRTTNEKLFF. The whole variable domain, remainder taken from reference TRBV7-6 and TRBJ1-4, is GAGVSQSPRYKVTKRGQDVALRCDPISGHVSLYWYRQALGQGPEFLTYFNYEAQQDKSGLPNDRFSAERPEGSISTLTIQRTEQRDSAMYRCASSLLSRTTNEKLFFGSGTQLSVL.

The gene calls are TRBV7-2 and TRBJ1-5; 8 nucleotides agree with TRBD1. The CDR3 spans 17 residues. J gave up 4 bases and V 4 bases, and 12 bases lay outside the gene matches. Germline V lookup: CDR1 SGHTA, CDR2 FQGNSA. CDR3 protein: CASSSRPRGRLNQPQHF. CDR3 nucleotides: TGTGCCAGCAGCTCACGACCCAGGGGGCGCCTGAATCAGCCCCAGCATTTT.

This clonotype was recorded a few times. The rearrangement joins TRBV2 to TRBJ2-2; unclear D gene. Trimming left V 3 bases short and J 5 bases short, with 7 bases between. CDR1 SNHLY and CDR2 FYNNEI come from the germline V gene. The CDR3 spans 13 residues. The CDR3 coding sequence is TGTGCCAGCAGTGACGGGCCTACCGGGGAGCTGTTTTTT. Amino acid sequence: CASSDGPTGELFF.